Presented here are 27 T cell receptor beta chains from one specimen sequenced in a study of T-cell reconstitution after alpha-beta-depleted transplantation in children. Using unique molecular identifiers, the investigators prepared the TCRbeta library. TCRdb processed the PCR reads anew with MiXCR; each CDR3 protein has one entry. The sample yields 200,000 to 250,000 distinct CDR3 sequences, 12% seen once. Sequencing used PBMCs from the stem cell graft donor, obtained from the stem cell graft. The origin of the receptors is a human donor who donated a stem cell graft to a child with acute lymphoblastic leukemia.

This chain joins TRBV7-2 and TRBJ1-1; 9 positions match TRBD1. This CDR3 has 15 residues. J gave up 5 bases and V 5 bases, and 9 bases lay outside the gene matches. Germline V gene sequence: CDR1 SGHTA, CDR2 FQGNSA. In nucleotides, the CDR3 is TGTGCCAGCAGCGCCCGAAGGACAGGGGATACTGAAGCTTTCTTT. As protein: CASSARRTGDTEAFF.

For this clonotype: A much larger clone lies one base from this, so it may be a read error. This chain uses TRBV27 with TRBJ2-7, with TRBD1 identical over 10 bases. The germline CDR1 and CDR2 sequences are MNHEY and SMNVEV (reference sequence). The CDR3 loop spans 15 amino acids. Unmatched junction bases numbered 6, after V lost 0 bases and J lost 7 bases. CDR3 region: CASSLSGTGEGEQYF. CDR3 nucleotide sequence: TGTGCCAGCAGTTTATCCGGGACAGGGGAAGGGGAGCAGTACTTC.

This clonotype was counted ten times or more. The chain recombines TRBV27 with TRBJ1-2; D ambiguous. The CDR3 length is 13 residues. Germline CDR1 and CDR2: MNHEY and SMNVEV (reference sequence). Trimming pared 2 bases from V and 8 bases from J, leaving 12 bases between. CDR3 in amino acids: CASSLDAVRGYTF. CDR3 bases: TGTGCCAGCAGTTTAGACGCGGTACGAGGCTACACCTTC.

This clonotype was recorded at least ten times. The chain is built from TRBV20-1 and TRBJ2-7; D is ambiguous. Trimming removed 3 bases at V and 4 bases at J, with 10 bases between. The CDR3 contains 12 residues. The V gene's germline CDR1 is DFQATT and CDR2 SNEGSKA (reference sequence). CDR3 nucleotide sequence: TGCAGTGCTAGGTTTTTGCTGTACGAGCAGTACTTC. Its translation is CSARFLLYEQYF.

This clonotype has a count of ten or more. The V call is TRBV5-1, the J call TRBJ1-1; no clear D gene. Trimming pared 1 base from V and 0 bases from J, leaving 7 bases between. Germline V gives CDR1 SGHRS, CDR2 YFSETQ. CDR3 size: 14 residues. The CDR3 bases are TGCGCCAGCAGCTTGACAGCTATGAACACTGAAGCTTTCTTT. Its protein is CASSLTAMNTEAFF. The full variable domain, completed using reference TRBV5-1 and TRBJ1-1, is KAGVTQTPRYLIKTRGQQVTLSCSPISGHRSVSWYQQTPGQGLQFLFEYFSETQRNKGNFPGRFSGRQFSNSRSEMNVSTLELGDSALYLCASSLTAMNTEAFFGQGTRLTVV.

This clonotype was counted at least ten times. This chain links TRBV27 with TRBJ2-5; no definite D call. Trimming removed 5 bases from V and 1 base from J, with 17 bases in between. Germline assignment: CDR1 MNHEY and CDR2 SMNVEV (reference sequence). The CDR3 runs 16 residues. The CDR3 bases are TGTGCCAGCAGTCCGCCCGGCAGCGCACCCCAAGAGACCCAGTACTTC. It is translated as CASSPPGSAPQETQYF.

The chain couples TRBV27 to TRBJ2-2; 10 bases align to TRBD2. The CDR3 length is 17 residues. Germline CDR1 MNHEY, CDR2 SMNVEV (reference sequence). V shed 0 bases, J shed 4 bases, and the junction held 5 bases outside the gene matches. CDR3 region: CASSLSNSGGATGELFF. The CDR3 DNA reads as TGTGCCAGCAGTTTATCGAACAGCGGGGGGGCCACCGGGGAGCTGTTTTTT.

At least ten counts were recorded for this clonotype. The CDR3 bases are TGTGCCAGCAGTGAATCGGGGGGGCCGGGGCCCCAGCATTTT. The encoded protein is CASSESGGPGPQHF. The V gene is TRBV6-1, the J gene TRBJ1-5; a weak D match, TRBD1 (6 bases). Germline V gene lookup returns CDR1 MNHNS and CDR2 SASEGT. The CDR3 covers 14 residues. V was clipped by 2 bases and J by 9 bases, with 14 bases between them.

This clonotype was counted many times. V is TRBV27 and J is TRBJ1-1, with D perhaps matching TRBD1 (5 bases). The CDR3 contains 14 residues. Looked up from germline, CDR1 is MNHEY and CDR2 is SMNVEV (reference sequence). V lost 5 bases, J lost 0 bases, and 10 bases lay in between. The CDR3 region is CASSPEGMNTEAFF. The DNA for the CDR3 is TGTGCCAGCAGTCCAGAGGGGATGAACACTGAAGCTTTCTTT.

V usage is TRBV20-1 and J usage is TRBJ2-6; D is unresolved. Germline values: CDR1 DFQATT, CDR2 SNEGSKA (reference sequence). Trimming shortened V by 0 bases and J by 1 base, and 7 bases separated the two germline ends. The CDR3 is 15 residues long. CDR3 residues: CSARDLGSGANVLTF. The CDR3 DNA sequence: TGCAGTGCTAGAGATTTAGGGTCTGGGGCCAACGTCCTGACTTTC.

This clonotype has a count of ten or more. This chain connects TRBV7-9 to TRBJ2-1; 7 bases align to TRBD1. Germline CDR1 SEHNR, CDR2 FQNEAQ (reference sequence). This CDR3 has 16 residues. After removal of 1 base from V and 9 bases from J, the junction contained 12 bases not matched to a gene. The CDR3 sequence is CASSLESTGQRGEQFF. The CDR3 region has the DNA TGTGCCAGCAGCTTAGAATCGACAGGGCAACGGGGTGAGCAGTTCTTC.

This clonotype was counted many times. J is TRBJ2-7 and V is TRBV28; D is ambiguous. In germline, CDR1 is MDHEN, CDR2 SYDVKM. This CDR3 has 16 amino acids. V was shortened by 5 bases and J by 3 bases, with 20 bases between the two germline ends. The CDR3 DNA sequence: TGTGCCAGCAGTGCTCCATCCTTTGACCGAGACTACGAGCAGTACTTC. Translation gives CASSAPSFDRDYEQYF.

This clonotype was observed many times. The V and J genes are TRBV6-5 and TRBJ2-2, with TRBD1 matching over 8 bases. Germline values: CDR1 MNHEY, CDR2 SVGAGI. CDR3 length: 14 amino acids. Trimming at V came to 6 bases and at J to 7 bases, leaving 7 bases not matched to a gene. This chain's CDR3 is CASRPDRGGGELFF. CDR3 sequence (DNA): TGTGCCAGCAGACCTGACAGGGGTGGCGGGGAGCTGTTTTTT.

In this sample, this clonotype turned up many times. The rearrangement links TRBV6-6 to TRBJ1-1; D is undetermined. The CDR3 sequence is 13 residues long. Germline V gene lookup returns CDR1 MNHNY and CDR2 SVGAGI (reference sequence). Trimming pared 3 bases from V and 1 base from J, leaving 6 bases between. The CDR3 nucleotides are TGTGCCAGCAGTTATCTAGAGAACACTGAAGCTTTCTTT. It codes for CASSYLENTEAFF.

In its sample, this clonotype was seen many times. The chain employs TRBV9 and TRBJ2-1; 7 nucleotides match TRBD2. Trimming cost V 5 bases and J 5 bases; bases outside gene matches: 4. The CDR3 extends over 13 amino acids. Germline CDR1 SGDLS, CDR2 YYNGEE. The DNA of the CDR3 is TGTGCCAGCAGTGCTAGCGGCGACAATGAGCAGTTCTTC. Amino acid sequence: CASSASGDNEQFF.

This clonotype occurred many times. The chain combines TRBV25-1 with TRBJ2-5; no reliable D call. Germline V gene sequence: CDR1 MGHDK, CDR2 SYGVNS. V dropped 1 base and J dropped 4 bases, with 4 bases sitting between them. The CDR3 is 12 amino acids. CDR3 protein: CASSESGETQYF. Here the CDR3 DNA reads TGTGCCAGCAGTGAATCGGGAGAGACCCAGTACTTC.

This clonotype was observed at least ten times. J is TRBJ2-3 and V is TRBV7-8; D could derive from TRBD1 or TRBD2 (5 bases each). The germline V and J ends were trimmed by 2 bases and 2 bases, with 11 bases remaining between them. The germline V gene has CDR1 SGHVS and CDR2 FQNEAQ. The CDR3 is made up of 15 amino acids. The CDR3 is CASSLMWDPTDTQYF. CDR3 in DNA: TGTGCCAGCAGCTTAATGTGGGACCCCACAGATACGCAGTATTTT.

The table lists this clonotype with many counts. The chain uses TRBV28 and TRBJ2-1; 12 nucleotides align to TRBD2. The CDR3 spans 15 residues. The V gene end was trimmed by 6 bases and the J gene end by 7 bases; junction bases not matched to a gene: 7. From germline, CDR1 is MDHEN and CDR2 SYDVKM. The CDR3 nucleotides read TGTGCCAGCAGGGTGACTAGCGGGGGCCGTAATGAGCAGTTCTTC. It specifies CASRVTSGGRNEQFF. Full variable domain (remainder filled in from reference TRBV28 and TRBJ2-1): DVKVTQSSRYLVKRTGEKVFLECVQDMDHENMFWYRQDPGLGLRLIYFSYDVKMKEKGDIPEGYSVSREKKERFSLILESASTNQTSMYLCASRVTSGGRNEQFFGPGTRLTVL.

In this sample, this clonotype turned up many times. The J gene is TRBJ2-7, the V gene TRBV10-1; the match to TRBD1 covers 8 bases. The germline V gene encodes CDR1 WNHNN and CDR2 SYGVQD (reference sequence). V lost 2 bases to trimming and J lost 6 bases; unmatched junction nucleotides: 9. The CDR3 has 15 residues. CDR3 amino acids: CASSEGQGPLREQYF. CDR3 nucleotide sequence: TGCGCCAGCAGTGAGGGACAGGGCCCTCTCCGCGAGCAGTACTTC.

This rearrangement joins TRBV20-1 to TRBJ1-5; perhaps TRBD1 as D (6 bases). Between the trimmed V and J ends, which lost 6 bases and 1 base, there was a span of 16 bases. Germline CDR1 and CDR2: DFQATT and SNEGSKA (reference sequence). The CDR3 is 15 residues long. The CDR3 coding sequence is TGCAGTGCCCGCAGCTGGGGGCGAAGCAATCAGCCCCAGCATTTT. Translation: CSARSWGRSNQPQHF.

The J gene is TRBJ1-4, the V gene TRBV18, with TRBD1 as a possible D gene (5 bases). Trimming removed 2 bases at V and 5 bases at J, with 15 bases between. The CDR3 runs 16 residues. Germline V gene lookup returns CDR1 KGHSH and CDR2 LQKENI. In DNA, the CDR3 is TGTGCCAGCTCACCAGGGGCGGCTGACCTAAATGAAAAACTGTTTTTT. This gives the protein CASSPGAADLNEKLFF.

This clonotype was counted ten times or more. The genes are TRBV9 and TRBJ2-7; 10 bases agree with TRBD2. The CDR3 covers 15 residues. After removal of 2 bases from V and 5 bases from J, the junction contained 7 bases not matched to a gene. Germline V CDR1 and CDR2: SGDLS, YYNGEE. CDR3 DNA sequence: TGTGCCAGCAGCGTGGGTAGCGGGAGGCCCCACGAGCAGTACTTC. Protein: CASSVGSGRPHEQYF.

This clonotype was seen many times. The CDR3 sequence is CSASKNEQFF. In DNA form, the CDR3 reads TGCAGTGCTAGTAAGAATGAGCAGTTCTTC. The V call is TRBV20-1, the J call TRBJ2-1; D gene uncertain. V gave up 3 bases and J gave up 7 bases, with 4 bases separating them. Germline values: CDR1 DFQATT, CDR2 SNEGSKA (reference sequence). CDR3 length: 10 residues.

This clonotype has a count of ten or more. The rearrangement uses TRBV5-1 and TRBJ2-5; either TRBD1 or TRBD2 may fit D (5 bases each). The germline V gene has CDR1 SGHRS and CDR2 YFSETQ. The CDR3 sequence is 13 residues long. Trimming took 0 bases from V and 5 from J, leaving 8 bases between them. The CDR3 DNA sequence: TGCGCCAGCAGCTTGGACAGGAGGGAGACCCAGTACTTC. Amino acid sequence: CASSLDRRETQYF.

Many counts were recorded for this clonotype. The rearrangement uses TRBV5-6 and TRBJ2-7; D might be TRBD1 (6 bases). CDR3 size: 14 residues. Germline V CDR1 and CDR2: SGHDT, YYEEEE. The germline V and J ends were trimmed by 2 bases and 0 bases, with 9 bases remaining between them. This chain's CDR3 is CASSLRTASYEQYF. As DNA, the CDR3 is TGTGCCAGCAGCTTAAGGACAGCCTCCTACGAGCAGTACTTC.

This clonotype was seen at least ten times. The chain is built from TRBV5-1 and TRBJ2-7; D unclear. The V end was cut by 0 bases, the J end by 8 bases, with 6 bases between. The CDR3 consists of 11 residues. Germline assignment: CDR1 SGHRS and CDR2 YFSETQ. CDR3: CASSLESKQYF. The CDR3 nucleotides read TGCGCCAGCAGCTTGGAATCGAAGCAGTACTTC.

Ten or more counts support this clonotype. CDR3 sequence reads: CASSYYRPNEKLFF. CDR3 nucleotide sequence: TGTGCCAGCAGCTATTACAGGCCAAATGAAAAACTGTTTTTT. V and J are TRBV9 and TRBJ1-4; TRBD1 is a possible D gene (5 bases). Germline-derived CDR1 and CDR2 are SGDLS and YYNGEE. CDR3 length equals 14 residues. Trimming shortened V by 4 bases and J by 5 bases, and 12 bases separated the two germline ends.